A selection of T cell receptor beta chains follows, all from one sample in a study. TCRdb recomputed calls from the 5' RACE reads with MiXCR, one row per CDR3 protein. The sample records nearly 55,000 distinct CDR3 sequences, around 24% being singletons. Sequencing was carried out using tumor-infiltrating naive CD4+ T cells sorted from the breast tumor. These receptors all stem from a female donor with breast cancer. Both conserved end residues are part of each CDR3. Fields, in order: V gene, J gene, CDR3 protein.

TRBV6-2/TRBV6-3	TRBJ2-7	CASSLGTVPYEQYF
TRBV7-9	TRBJ2-7	CASSLSSEQYF
TRBV10-2	TRBJ1-1	CASSEQGGTEAFF
TRBV7-2	TRBJ2-3	CASSLGLPQGDTQYF
TRBV20-1	TRBJ1-2	CSARGGRQGNLNYGYTF
TRBV5-1	TRBJ1-4	CASSDREKLFF
TRBV5-1	TRBJ2-2	CASGLTGDAGELFF
TRBV7-2	TRBJ2-7	CASSQDRRSYEQYF
TRBV7-8	TRBJ1-6	CASSLAIGVTPLHF
TRBV4-1	TRBJ2-2	CASSRGPAYTGELFF
TRBV6-2/TRBV6-3	TRBJ2-7	CASFSGRTYEQYF
TRBV6-5	TRBJ2-1	CASSWRPGPQFYNEQFF
TRBV29-1	TRBJ2-1	CSVEASRHYNEQFF
TRBV12-3/TRBV12-4	TRBJ1-1	CASSSFDITGEAFF
TRBV5-1	TRBJ1-4	CASRPTGQNEKLFF
TRBV7-6	TRBJ2-3	CASSSLMWEGDTQYF
TRBV7-8	TRBJ1-5	CASSRPGRENQPQHF
TRBV12-3/TRBV12-4	TRBJ1-5	CASSLDRGDRPQHF
TRBV4-2	TRBJ1-4	CASSQHHQDEKLFF
TRBV11-2	TRBJ2-1	CASGESAPPNEQFF
TRBV6-2/TRBV6-3	TRBJ1-1	CASGGQSLTEAFF
TRBV11-2	TRBJ1-2	CASSSELYLYGYTF
TRBV7-9	TRBJ2-3	CASSPPRQSTDTQYF
TRBV10-2	TRBJ1-4	CASGRREKLFF
TRBV7-8	TRBJ1-5	CASSLRPQGAQRQPQHF
TRBV20-1	TRBJ2-3	CSELTTDTQYF
TRBV5-1	TRBJ2-7	CASSWEREPYEQYF
TRBV20-1	TRBJ2-1	CSADLRTSGYNEQFF
TRBV4-1	TRBJ2-3	CASSQRPPPDTQYF